A single sample gave rise to the 27 T cell receptor beta chains below, sequenced in a study of blood T cell repertoires in COVID-19. Assay: immunoSEQ multiplex PCR; the TCRdb copy retains only in-frame clones and omits some. Of 150,000 to 200,000 clones listed, around nine tenths are singletons. Input material: peripheral blood. These receptor sequences come from a woman aged 70-85 years with COVID-19, enrolled during active disease.

This clone has a handful of counts. The chain couples TRBV24-1 to TRBJ1-5; D is ambiguous. From germline, CDR1 is KGHDR and CDR2 SFDVKD. The CDR3 sequence is 13 residues long. The ends were cut back, 4 bases at V and 6 bases at J, with 9 bases in the middle. In DNA form, the CDR3 reads TGTGCCACCAGTGACGCCGGAGGTCAGCCCCAGCATTTT. Its protein product is CATSDAGGQPQHF.

The CDR3 nucleotides read TGTGCCAGCAGCCAAGCAGGGTCAGGTCAGGACACTGAAGCTTTCTTT. Translating gives CASSQAGSGQDTEAFF. V gene TRBV4-2 combines with J gene TRBJ1-1, with D maybe TRBD1 (5 bases). Germline CDR1 is LGHNA and CDR2 is YNFKEQ. V lost 1 base, J lost 3 bases, and 15 bases lay in between. CDR3 size: 16 residues.

The CDR3 DNA is TGTGCCACGCAGGAATCCGGGGAGCTGTTTTTT. Its protein is CATQESGELFF. The chain links TRBV10-3 to TRBJ2-2; no definite D call. Germline loops: CDR1 ENHRY, CDR2 SYGVKD. Trimming cost V 10 bases and J 6 bases, with 9 bases left between them. CDR3 length equals 11 residues.

The rearrangement uses TRBV29-1 and TRBJ1-5, with a weak D call TRBD1 (6 bases). This CDR3 has 14 residues. Germline assignment: CDR1 SQVTM and CDR2 ANQGSEA. Deletions cut 5 bases from V and 2 bases from J, with 13 bases between. CDR3 in DNA: TGCAGCGTTTCGCAGGGGCAGGGCAATCAGCCCCAGCATTTT. Translation gives CSVSQGQGNQPQHF.

The rearrangement joins TRBV13 to TRBJ2-1; D is uncertain. V dropped 1 base and J dropped 7 bases, with 8 bases sitting between them. Germline V gene data show CDR1 as PRHDT and CDR2 as FYEKMQ (reference sequence). This CDR3 is built from 13 residues. The CDR3 is CASSLDRVNEQFF. In DNA, the CDR3 is TGTGCCAGCAGCTTAGACAGAGTGAATGAGCAGTTCTTC.

V and J are TRBV7-6 and TRBJ2-3; TRBD1 is a possible D gene (7 bases). This CDR3 is 15 amino acids long. With 5 bases removed from V and 2 bases from J, the gap between germline ends came to 14 bases. CDR1 is SGHVS, CDR2 FNYEAQ, per germline. CDR3 DNA sequence: TGTGCCAGCAGCCTCGGGGGACAGCACACAGATACGCAGTATTTT. It yields the protein CASSLGGQHTDTQYF.

The rearrangement links TRBV19 to TRBJ1-5, with TRBD1 matching 7 bases. V was clipped by 5 bases and J by 5 bases; unmatched bases: 6. Germline CDR1 reads LNHDA; CDR2 reads SQIVND (reference sequence). This CDR3 contains 14 residues. The CDR3 nucleotides are TGTGCCAGTAGTTCGCCGGGACAGTATCAGCCCCAGCATTTT. This sequence encodes CASSSPGQYQPQHF.

CDR3 DNA sequence: TGTGCCAGCTCACCAAACGGAGATCTTTCCACTGAAGCTTTCTTT. Amino acid sequence: CASSPNGDLSTEAFF. This sequence joins TRBV18 and TRBJ1-1; D uncertain. The ends were cut back, 2 bases at V and 4 bases at J, with 14 bases in the middle. The germline gives CDR1 KGHSH, CDR2 LQKENI. The CDR3 is 15 amino acids.

CDR3 sequence reads: CSVAGQGDTEAFF. DNA for the CDR3: TGCAGCGTGGCGGGACAGGGTGACACTGAAGCTTTCTTT. The chain joins TRBV29-1 to TRBJ1-1; TRBD1 aligns across 9 bases. CDR1 SQVTM and CDR2 ANQGSEA come from the germline V gene. The CDR3 covers 13 residues. V shed 6 bases and J 3 bases; nucleotides not matched to a gene: 5.

In DNA, the CDR3 is TGTGCCAGCAGGACCCTAGGGGGGGCGGCCTCCTACGAGCAGTACTTC. It yields the protein CASRTLGGAASYEQYF. This chain links TRBV28 with TRBJ2-7, with D perhaps TRBD2 (7 bases). Germline CDR1 MDHEN, CDR2 SYDVKM. V gave up 6 bases and J gave up 0 bases, with 18 bases separating them. The CDR3 loop spans 16 amino acids.

The V and J genes are TRBV10-3 and TRBJ2-3; tentatively, D is TRBD2 (5 bases). The CDR3 is made up of 14 amino acids. Germline CDR1 reads ENHRY; CDR2 reads SYGVKD. V lost 9 bases and J 3 bases, leaving 16 bases between the germline ends. The CDR3 sequence: CAMSDGGGTDTQYF. The CDR3 DNA follows: TGTGCCATGTCAGACGGAGGAGGTACAGATACGCAGTATTTT.

The chain has TRBV29-1 and TRBJ2-3; 10 bases align to TRBD1. Losses at the gene ends were 7 bases for V and 0 bases for J; bases not matched to a gene: 4. The germline CDR1 and CDR2 sequences are SQVTM and ANQGSEA. The CDR3 runs 14 residues. The CDR3 nucleotides are TGCAGCGGTGGGACAGGGGATAGCACAGATACGCAGTATTTT. It codes for CSGGTGDSTDTQYF.

The gene calls are TRBV4-1 and TRBJ2-7; 8 bases match TRBD2. Germline CDR1 is MGHRA and CDR2 is YSYEKL. The J segment lost 6 bases and the V segment lost 1 base, leaving 11 bases of the junction unmatched. This CDR3 region has 16 residues. CDR3 in amino acids: CASSQVYRSGIGEQYF. In DNA form, the CDR3 reads TGCGCCAGCAGCCAAGTGTATCGTAGCGGGATCGGCGAGCAGTACTTC.

This clone showed up just once. The CDR3 DNA reads TGTGCCAGCTCACCACCAGGGCTAGCGGGAGGGTCAGGGGAGCAGTTCTTC. This translates into CASSPPGLAGGSGEQFF. This chain uses TRBV18 with TRBJ2-1; TRBD2 matches 12 bases. The CDR3 has 17 amino acids. In germline, CDR1 is KGHSH, CDR2 LQKENI. V shed 0 bases, J shed 10 bases, and the junction held 10 bases outside the gene matches.

The chain recombines TRBV2 with TRBJ1-1, with D possibly TRBD1 on 5 matching bases. Germline-derived CDR1 and CDR2 are SNHLY and FYNNEI. The V end was cut by 6 bases, the J end by 0 bases, with 14 bases between. The CDR3 runs 15 residues. The chain's CDR3 is CASSDRRGMNTEAFF. CDR3 nucleotides: TGTGCCAGCAGCGATAGGAGGGGAATGAACACTGAAGCTTTCTTT.

The V call is TRBV5-1, the J call TRBJ1-5; possible D gene TRBD1, 6 bases. Trimming removed 4 bases from V and 3 bases from J, with 11 bases in between. Germline CDR1 reads SGHRS; CDR2 reads YFSETQ. This CDR3 is built from 14 residues. The CDR3 loop reads CASSPSGDNQPQHF. CDR3 nucleotide sequence: TGCGCCAGCAGCCCATCAGGGGACAATCAGCCCCAGCATTTT.

The gene calls are TRBV4-1 and TRBJ2-1, with unresolved D. V was pared by 4 bases and J by 5 bases, with 6 bases between. Germline V lookup: CDR1 MGHRA, CDR2 YSYEKL. This CDR3 is 12 amino acids long. In nucleotides, the CDR3 is TGCGCCAGCAGCCCGAGCGACAATGAGCAGTTCTTC. The encoded protein is CASSPSDNEQFF.

The chain joins TRBV2 to TRBJ1-1; D is perhaps TRBD1 (5 bases). The CDR3 totals 16 residues. Trimming pared 5 bases from V and 2 bases from J, leaving 18 bases between. Germline V gene sequence: CDR1 SNHLY, CDR2 FYNNEI. The CDR3 DNA is TGTGCCAGCAGTCGAGGTTACGACAGTTATAACACTGAAGCTTTCTTT. Translated, it gives CASSRGYDSYNTEAFF.

V usage is TRBV30 and J usage is TRBJ1-5, with D maybe TRBD1 (5 bases). The CDR3 runs to 16 residues. The V gene's germline CDR1 is GTSNPN and CDR2 SVGIG (reference sequence). V lost 1 base to trimming and J lost 0 bases, with 13 bases between them. CDR3 loop: CAWSAKGLVSNQPQHF. The CDR3 nucleotides read TGTGCCTGGAGTGCTAAGGGGCTTGTTAGCAATCAGCCCCAGCATTTT.

The J gene is TRBJ2-7, the V gene TRBV28; 10 bases fit TRBD1. The trim removed 6 bases at V and 3 bases at J, leaving 5 bases unmatched. The CDR3 consists of 14 residues. The germline V gene encodes CDR1 MDHEN and CDR2 SYDVKM. DNA for the CDR3: TGTGCCAGCAGGGGGACAGGGGCGATCTACGAGCAGTACTTC. It yields the protein CASRGTGAIYEQYF.

The sample holds a few counts of this clone. The chain combines TRBV28 with TRBJ2-7; perhaps TRBD1 as D (8 bases). The CDR3 has 14 residues. Germline lookup yields CDR1 MDHEN and CDR2 SYDVKM. Trimming took 2 bases from V and 4 from J, leaving 12 bases between them. This CDR3 is CASSLPQGGYEQYF. The CDR3 nucleotides are TGTGCCAGCAGTTTACCACAGGGGGGGTACGAGCAGTACTTC. Based on the CDR3 plus reference TRBV28 and TRBJ2-7, the full variable domain is DVKVTQSSRYLVKRTGEKVFLECVQDMDHENMFWYRQDPGLGLRLIYFSYDVKMKEKGDIPEGYSVSREKKERFSLILESASTNQTSMYLCASSLPQGGYEQYFGPGTRLTVT.

The rearrangement joins TRBV2 to TRBJ2-5; 10 nucleotides line up with TRBD1. This CDR3 region has 15 residues. With 6 bases clipped from V and 4 bases from J, the junction kept 8 bases outside the gene matches. Per the germline V gene, CDR1 is SNHLY and CDR2 is FYNNEI. The CDR3 bases are TGTGCCAGCAGGGAGACAGGGGGCCTAGGAGAGACCCAGTACTTC. Translating it yields CASRETGGLGETQYF. The full variable domain, rest sourced from reference TRBV2 and TRBJ2-5, is EPEVTQTPSHQVTQMGQEVILRCVPISNHLYFYWYRQILGQKVEFLVSFYNNEISEKSEIFDDQFSVERPDGSNFTLKIRSTKLEDSAMYFCASRETGGLGETQYFGPGTRLLVL.

This rearrangement joins TRBV5-4 to TRBJ2-7; a possible D gene is TRBD1 (5 bases). The V gene lost 4 bases and the J gene lost 2 bases, with 22 bases spanning the gap. CDR3 length: 17 residues. CDR1 is SGHNT and CDR2 is YYREEE in the germline V gene (reference sequence). The CDR3, as DNA: TGTGCCAGCAGCCGACCCAGGGTGGGCGCCTCAACCTACGAGCAGTACTTC. This codes for CASSRPRVGASTYEQYF.

This clone was found once. This chain connects TRBV7-6 to TRBJ2-7; D not resolved. V lost 0 bases and J 2 bases, leaving 11 bases between the germline ends. Germline V lookup: CDR1 SGHVS, CDR2 FNYEAQ. The CDR3 has 15 residues. The CDR3: CASSLAADQPYEQYF. CDR3 coding DNA: TGTGCCAGCAGCTTAGCGGCAGATCAACCCTACGAGCAGTACTTC.

This clone was seen once. The gene calls are TRBV9 and TRBJ1-5; 7 bases are shared with TRBD1. J gave up 2 bases and V 0 bases, and 2 bases lay outside the gene matches. CDR1 is SGDLS, CDR2 YYNGEE, per germline. The CDR3 runs 15 residues. CDR3 coding DNA: TGTGCCAGCAGCGTAGAGGGGGCCGGCAATCAGCCCCAGCATTTT. The encoded protein is CASSVEGAGNQPQHF.

The chain links TRBV28 to TRBJ2-1, with 9 bases fitting TRBD1. In germline, CDR1 is MDHEN, CDR2 SYDVKM. V lost 6 bases, J lost 6 bases, and 9 bases stayed unmatched. The CDR3 has 15 residues. The CDR3 DNA sequence: TGTGCCAGCAGACCGCAGGGACAGGGTTTCAATGAGCAGTTCTTC. This encodes CASRPQGQGFNEQFF.

This sequence joins TRBV7-9 and TRBJ2-7; 8 positions match TRBD2. With 5 bases clipped from V and 5 bases from J, the junction kept 8 bases outside the gene matches. Looked up from germline, CDR1 is SEHNR and CDR2 is FQNEAQ (reference sequence). CDR3 size: 14 residues. The CDR3 spells CASSPGLVSDEQYF. For the CDR3, the DNA is TGTGCCAGCAGCCCGGGACTAGTATCCGACGAGCAGTACTTC.